These 9 T cell receptor beta chains share one sample of origin, sequenced in a study of T cell responses to AZD1222 COVID-19 vaccine. Sequencing used immunoSEQ multiplex PCR; TCRdb keeps in-frame clones, though not all of them. The table has approximately 44,000 clones, 80% seen once. Sequenced material: peripheral blood, taken on day 0 of AZD1222 vaccination. The source of these receptors is an adult in good health.

The chain carries TRBV9 and TRBJ2-7, with 12 bases matching TRBD1. This CDR3 spans 19 amino acids. The germline gives CDR1 SGDLS, CDR2 YYNGEE. The V segment lost 4 bases and the J segment 2 bases; nucleotides outside the gene matches: 16. This chain's CDR3 is CASSHPRDRGHRGPYEQYF. Written as DNA, the CDR3 is TGTGCCAGCAGCCACCCCCGGGACAGGGGGCACCGGGGGCCCTACGAGCAGTACTTC.

The rearrangement uses TRBV11-2 and TRBJ2-5; maybe TRBD2 (5 bases). CDR1 and CDR2 from the germline V gene are SGHAT and FQNNGV. CDR3 length: 16 residues. The ends were cut back, 2 bases at V and 5 bases at J, with 18 bases in the middle. The CDR3 DNA is TGTGCCAGCAGCTTACAACGGGGTGAGCGGAGGGAGACCCAGTACTTC. This sequence encodes CASSLQRGERRETQYF.

The J gene is TRBJ1-3, the V gene TRBV10-3; 7 positions match TRBD1. The ends lost 6 bases at V and 4 bases at J; junction bases unmatched: 3. The CDR3 runs 13 residues. Germline CDR1 ENHRY, CDR2 SYGVKD. In nucleotides, the CDR3 is TGTGCCATCAGCCGGGACAGCGGAAACACCATATATTTT. Translation: CAISRDSGNTIYF.

This rearrangement joins TRBV5-1 to TRBJ1-5, with D tentatively TRBD1 (5 bases). Trimming took off 2 bases at V and 2 bases at J, with 14 bases between the two ends. The CDR3 loop spans 16 amino acids. Germline V gene data show CDR1 as SGHRS and CDR2 as YFSETQ. Here the CDR3 reads CASSFLPGIGNQPQHF. For the CDR3, the DNA is TGCGCCAGCAGCTTCCTACCAGGGATTGGCAATCAGCCCCAGCATTTT.

The chain recombines TRBV7-9 with TRBJ2-3; 11 bases match TRBD2. Unmatched junction bases numbered 5, after V lost 5 bases and J lost 4 bases. CDR1 is SEHNR and CDR2 is FQNEAQ in the germline V gene (reference sequence). CDR3 length: 15 residues. CDR3 sequence reads: CASSLSGGAPDTQYF. Written as DNA, the CDR3 is TGTGCCAGCAGCCTTAGCGGGGGGGCCCCAGATACGCAGTATTTT.

CDR3 loop: CASSDGQVPYEQYF. The CDR3 region has the DNA TGTGCCAGCAGTGACGGACAGGTACCCTACGAGCAGTACTTC. The V gene is TRBV2, the J gene TRBJ2-7; 7 bases are a match to TRBD1. The CDR3 has 14 residues. Germline assignment: CDR1 SNHLY and CDR2 FYNNEI. The V gene end was trimmed by 3 bases and the J gene end by 2 bases; junction bases not matched to a gene: 4.

The rearrangement links TRBV6-2 or TRBV6-3 to TRBJ1-6; D is possibly TRBD1 (6 bases). CDR1 and CDR2 (germline): MNHEY, SVGEGT. This CDR3 comprises 13 residues. Trimming stripped 5 bases from V and 8 bases from J, with 10 bases between. Here the CDR3 reads CASSARTDSPLHF. For the CDR3, the DNA is TGTGCCAGCAGTGCCCGGACAGATTCACCCCTCCACTTT.

The chain is built from TRBV6-2 or TRBV6-3 and TRBJ1-1, with unresolved D. CDR1 is MNHEY and CDR2 is SVGEGT in the germline V gene. The CDR3 covers 14 residues. V was pared by 2 bases and J by 3 bases, with 10 bases between. The CDR3 loop reads CASSYEGFDTEAFF. CDR3 bases: TGTGCCAGCAGTTACGAGGGATTTGACACTGAAGCTTTCTTT.

The V call is TRBV2, the J call TRBJ1-5; D remains unclear. Germline-derived CDR1 and CDR2 are SNHLY and FYNNEI. The CDR3 length is 14 residues. Trimming cost V 2 bases and J 5 bases, with 10 bases left between them. CDR3 nucleotides: TGTGCCAGCAGTGAACTAGGACCTCATCAGCCCCAGCATTTT. Amino acids: CASSELGPHQPQHF.